This entry lists 2 T cell receptor beta chains sequenced from one sample in a study of Graves' ophthalmopathy and Graves' hyperthyroidism. Scientists amplified the TCR beta CDR3 regions from RNA transcripts. HTBI-primed first-round RT-PCR preceded second-round multiplex PCR. TCRdb redid the calling of the multiplex PCR reads with MiXCR, one entry per CDR3 protein. Here the sample spans around 400,000 distinct CDR3 sequences, around 20% being singletons. Material: peripheral blood. The receptor source for this set is a woman aged 18 to 35 with Graves' ophthalmopathy.

This clonotype came up many times. The V and J genes are TRBV5-1 and TRBJ2-7; TRBD1 matches at 8 bases. CDR1 is SGHRS and CDR2 is YFSETQ in the germline V gene. V lost 4 bases to trimming and J lost 2 bases; unmatched junction nucleotides: 8. The CDR3 consists of 15 residues. Here the CDR3 DNA reads TGCGCCAGCAGCGGAAGGGGACAGGCTACCTACGAGCAGTACTTC. Amino acid sequence: CASSGRGQATYEQYF.

The CDR3 nucleotides are TGTGCCAGCAGTAACCAGACAGGGATGACAGATTCACCCCTCCACTTT. Translating gives CASSNQTGMTDSPLHF. V is TRBV6-5 and J is TRBJ1-6, with 7 nucleotides matching TRBD1. Germline values: CDR1 MNHEY, CDR2 SVGAGI. The CDR3 consists of 16 residues. With 5 bases clipped from V and 8 bases from J, the junction kept 12 bases outside the gene matches.